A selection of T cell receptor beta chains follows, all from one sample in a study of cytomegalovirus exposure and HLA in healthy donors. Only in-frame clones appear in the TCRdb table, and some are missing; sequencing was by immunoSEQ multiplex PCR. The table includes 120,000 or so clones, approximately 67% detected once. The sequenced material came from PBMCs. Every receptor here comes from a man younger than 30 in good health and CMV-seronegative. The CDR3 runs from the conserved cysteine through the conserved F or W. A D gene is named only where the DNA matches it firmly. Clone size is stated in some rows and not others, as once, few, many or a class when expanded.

cdr3_nt: TGTGCCAGCAGCCCACAGGGGGCTTACGAGCAGTACTTC; cdr3_aa: CASSPQGAYEQYF; j_call: TRBJ2-7; d_call: TRBD1; clone_size: NA; v_call: TRBV5-4
cdr3_nt: TGTGCCAGCAAGGGACAAACCCTTGGGGCTTCTGAAAAACTGTTTTTT; cdr3_aa: CASKGQTLGASEKLFF; j_call: TRBJ1-4; d_call: NA; clone_size: NA; v_call: TRBV2
cdr3_nt: TGTGCCAGCAGCTTAATTACAGGGGGTGTGGCAGATACGCAGTATTTT; cdr3_aa: CASSLITGGVADTQYF; j_call: TRBJ2-3; d_call: TRBD1; clone_size: NA; v_call: TRBV7-9
cdr3_nt: TGTGCCAGTAACCAGAGGGGGACCGGGGAGCTGTTTTTT; cdr3_aa: CASNQRGTGELFF; j_call: TRBJ2-2; d_call: NA; clone_size: few; v_call: TRBV19
cdr3_nt: TGCGCCAGCAGCTTGGTGGCAGGGAACACTGAAGCTTTCTTT; cdr3_aa: CASSLVAGNTEAFF; j_call: TRBJ1-1; d_call: NA; clone_size: once; v_call: TRBV5-1
cdr3_nt: TGTGCCAGCAGCGGAGCGGGACTAGCAATCCACGAGCAGTACTTC; cdr3_aa: CASSGAGLAIHEQYF; j_call: TRBJ2-7; d_call: TRBD2; clone_size: NA; v_call: TRBV5-4
cdr3_nt: TGTGCCAGCAGTATCGGGTACGGGTTCGAGCAGTACTTC; cdr3_aa: CASSIGYGFEQYF; j_call: TRBJ2-7; d_call: NA; clone_size: NA; v_call: TRBV6-5
cdr3_nt: TGTGCCAGCAGTGGACTAGCGCAGAACACCGGGGAGCTGTTTTTT; cdr3_aa: CASSGLAQNTGELFF; j_call: TRBJ2-2; d_call: TRBD2; clone_size: once; v_call: TRBV2
cdr3_nt: TGTGCCAGCAGCCGGACCCCGGGACAGGGAACCAGAAACACCATATATTTT; cdr3_aa: CASSRTPGQGTRNTIYF; j_call: TRBJ1-3; d_call: TRBD1; clone_size: NA; v_call: TRBV5-6
cdr3_nt: TGTGCCAGCTCACGAACGACACAGGGGGCTGGTGGAAACACCATATATTTT; cdr3_aa: CASSRTTQGAGGNTIYF; j_call: TRBJ1-3; d_call: TRBD1; clone_size: NA; v_call: TRBV18
cdr3_nt: TGTGCCAGCAGCCCTGACAGGACATTCTACAATGAGCAGTTCTTC; cdr3_aa: CASSPDRTFYNEQFF; j_call: TRBJ2-1; d_call: NA; clone_size: NA; v_call: TRBV7-2
cdr3_nt: TGTGCCAGCAGGGGTCCCGGGAGGGCGCCTAATGAGCAGTTCTTC; cdr3_aa: CASRGPGRAPNEQFF; j_call: TRBJ2-1; d_call: TRBD2; clone_size: NA; v_call: TRBV2
cdr3_nt: TGTGCCAGCATCGGTTCCGGGGAGCTGTTTTTT; cdr3_aa: CASIGSGELFF; j_call: TRBJ2-2; d_call: NA; clone_size: NA; v_call: TRBV27
cdr3_nt: TGTGCCAGCAGTTTGAGGGCGTCCTGGTACATTCAGTACTTC; cdr3_aa: CASSLRASWYIQYF; j_call: TRBJ2-4; d_call: NA; clone_size: NA; v_call: TRBV27
cdr3_nt: TGTGCCAGCAGTGACCCCCTGGCCGACAGGGAGACCCAGTACTTC; cdr3_aa: CASSDPLADRETQYF; j_call: TRBJ2-5; d_call: NA; clone_size: NA; v_call: TRBV2
cdr3_nt: TGTGCCAGCAGCTTACATTTAGGGAGTCTTAAGGAGCAGTTCTTC; cdr3_aa: CASSLHLGSLKEQFF; j_call: TRBJ2-1; d_call: NA; clone_size: NA; v_call: TRBV7-2
cdr3_nt: TGTGCCAGCAGTCGCCAGGGGAGCAACAATGAGCAGTTCTTC; cdr3_aa: CASSRQGSNNEQFF; j_call: TRBJ2-1; d_call: NA; clone_size: NA; v_call: TRBV25-1
cdr3_nt: TGTGCCAGCATGTCGTTGGGACAGGGGCCCGCCACCTATGGCTACACCTTC; cdr3_aa: CASMSLGQGPATYGYTF; j_call: TRBJ1-2; d_call: TRBD1; clone_size: NA; v_call: TRBV2
cdr3_nt: TGCGCCAGCAGCCAAGTACCCCAGGGGCGGGCTGGAAACACCATATATTTT; cdr3_aa: CASSQVPQGRAGNTIYF; j_call: TRBJ1-3; d_call: NA; clone_size: few; v_call: TRBV4-1
cdr3_nt: TGTGCCACCAGCAGAGATCGCAGGGTCCAAGAGACCCAGTACTTC; cdr3_aa: CATSRDRRVQETQYF; j_call: TRBJ2-5; d_call: NA; clone_size: NA; v_call: TRBV15
cdr3_nt: TGTGCCAGCAGCAGCACAGGGGAACAGCCCCAGCATTTT; cdr3_aa: CASSSTGEQPQHF; j_call: TRBJ1-5; d_call: TRBD1; clone_size: NA; v_call: TRBV7-2
cdr3_nt: TGTGCCAGCACCCCCAGGACAGGGCTAGGCTACGGCTACACCTTC; cdr3_aa: CASTPRTGLGYGYTF; j_call: TRBJ1-2; d_call: TRBD1; clone_size: NA; v_call: TRBV6-6
cdr3_nt: TGCCCCAGCAGCCCTGAAAGGCTAGCCGGCGAGACCCAGTACTTC; cdr3_aa: CPSSPERLAGETQYF; j_call: TRBJ2-5; d_call: NA; clone_size: once; v_call: TRBV5-1
cdr3_nt: TGTGCCAGTACCGGAGGGACAGGGAGGGGTGAGCAGTTCTTC; cdr3_aa: CASTGGTGRGEQFF; j_call: TRBJ2-1; d_call: TRBD1; clone_size: NA; v_call: TRBV19
cdr3_nt: TGCGCCAGCAGCCAAGAAGGGTGGCGGGCAGATACGCAGTATTTT; cdr3_aa: CASSQEGWRADTQYF; j_call: TRBJ2-3; d_call: NA; clone_size: NA; v_call: TRBV4-1
cdr3_nt: TGTGCCAGCAGCCTACAGGGTTTCGGAGAGACCCAGTACTTC; cdr3_aa: CASSLQGFGETQYF; j_call: TRBJ2-5; d_call: NA; clone_size: NA; v_call: TRBV14
cdr3_nt: TGTGCCCGCAGCCCACTGACCAGGGGGCATAATCAGCCCCAGCATTTT; cdr3_aa: CARSPLTRGHNQPQHF; j_call: TRBJ1-5; d_call: TRBD1; clone_size: NA; v_call: TRBV5-6
cdr3_nt: TGTGCCAGCAGCGGTGGACAGGGGAAGTACAATGAGCAGTTCTTC; cdr3_aa: CASSGGQGKYNEQFF; j_call: TRBJ2-1; d_call: TRBD1; clone_size: once; v_call: TRBV9
cdr3_nt: TGCGCCAGCAGCTTAGCGGACAGGGCGACTGGGGCCAACGTCCTGACTTTC; cdr3_aa: CASSLADRATGANVLTF; j_call: TRBJ2-6; d_call: TRBD1; clone_size: NA; v_call: TRBV5-1
cdr3_nt: TGTGCCAGCAGTTTTATCCCCAACTCCAGTCCCCCGCTGGAGCAGTACTTC; cdr3_aa: CASSFIPNSSPPLEQYF; j_call: TRBJ2-5; d_call: NA; clone_size: NA; v_call: TRBV28
cdr3_nt: TGTGCCAGCAGTTTACGACAGGGGGCCAGGGAGACCCAGTACTTC; cdr3_aa: CASSLRQGARETQYF; j_call: TRBJ2-5; d_call: TRBD1; clone_size: NA; v_call: TRBV28
cdr3_nt: TGTGCCAGCAGGCCTCAGGGGACCGGCAATCAGCCCCAGCATTTT; cdr3_aa: CASRPQGTGNQPQHF; j_call: TRBJ1-5; d_call: NA; clone_size: NA; v_call: TRBV6-5
cdr3_nt: TGTGCCTCCCGAACGGAGTACGAGCAGTACTTC; cdr3_aa: CASRTEYEQYF; j_call: TRBJ2-7; d_call: NA; clone_size: NA; v_call: TRBV30
cdr3_nt: TGTGCCAGCAGCTTAGGAGACAGGCCCCAGCATTTT; cdr3_aa: CASSLGDRPQHF; j_call: TRBJ1-5; d_call: NA; clone_size: NA; v_call: TRBV7-9
cdr3_nt: TGTGCCAGTAGCGACCCGGGACAGTATAGCAATCAGCCCCAGCATTTT; cdr3_aa: CASSDPGQYSNQPQHF; j_call: TRBJ1-5; d_call: TRBD1; clone_size: few; v_call: TRBV19
cdr3_nt: TGTGCCAGCAGCGCTATGGGGGGGCCCGGGGAGCTGTTTTTT; cdr3_aa: CASSAMGGPGELFF; j_call: TRBJ2-2; d_call: NA; clone_size: NA; v_call: TRBV9
cdr3_nt: TGCAGCGTGGGGGGTGAAAAACTGTTTTTT; cdr3_aa: CSVGGEKLFF; j_call: TRBJ1-4; d_call: NA; clone_size: few; v_call: TRBV29-1
cdr3_nt: TGTGCCAGTAGGGGGGGCGCGTTATCTGGGGCCAACGTCCTGACTTTC; cdr3_aa: CASRGGALSGANVLTF; j_call: TRBJ2-6; d_call: NA; clone_size: NA; v_call: TRBV28
cdr3_nt: TGTGCCAGCAGTTTCAAGGCGACTAGCGGGAGAACAGATACGCAGTATTTT; cdr3_aa: CASSFKATSGRTDTQYF; j_call: TRBJ2-3; d_call: TRBD2; clone_size: few; v_call: TRBV27
cdr3_nt: TGCAGCGTTTTTTCCCCCGGGAGGGCCTCCAACGAGCAGTACTTC; cdr3_aa: CSVFSPGRASNEQYF; j_call: TRBJ2-7; d_call: TRBD2; clone_size: NA; v_call: TRBV29-1
cdr3_nt: TGTGCCAGCAGCGCACTTGATTCCTCCGAAGCTTTCTTT; cdr3_aa: CASSALDSSEAFF; j_call: TRBJ1-1; d_call: NA; clone_size: few; v_call: TRBV9
cdr3_nt: TGTGCCAGCAGTGGCAGGGTCGGGGAGCTGTTTTTT; cdr3_aa: CASSGRVGELFF; j_call: TRBJ2-2; d_call: NA; clone_size: NA; v_call: TRBV28
cdr3_nt: TGTGCCAGCAGTATAAATCCGGGTTTCCAAGAGACCCAGTACTTC; cdr3_aa: CASSINPGFQETQYF; j_call: TRBJ2-5; d_call: NA; clone_size: NA; v_call: TRBV27
cdr3_nt: TGTGCCTGGAAGGGGAAGGCGGGGACAGGGGGCAACTATGGCTACACCTTC; cdr3_aa: CAWKGKAGTGGNYGYTF; j_call: TRBJ1-2; d_call: TRBD1; clone_size: NA; v_call: TRBV30
cdr3_nt: TGTGCCAGCACACGACAGGGGATGGGGGAGCAGTACTTC; cdr3_aa: CASTRQGMGEQYF; j_call: TRBJ2-7; d_call: TRBD1; clone_size: NA; v_call: TRBV6-5
cdr3_nt: TGTGCCAGCAGTGGAGGGTCGGGGGAGACCCAGTACTTC; cdr3_aa: CASSGGSGETQYF; j_call: TRBJ2-5; d_call: NA; clone_size: few; v_call: TRBV6-4
cdr3_nt: TGCGCCAGCAGCTTGGGGACAGGGTACGGCTACACCTTC; cdr3_aa: CASSLGTGYGYTF; j_call: TRBJ1-2; d_call: TRBD1; clone_size: NA; v_call: TRBV5-1
cdr3_nt: TGCGCCAGCAGCCAAGATCCTGGTAGAGTGTACGAGCAGTACTTC; cdr3_aa: CASSQDPGRVYEQYF; j_call: TRBJ2-7; d_call: NA; clone_size: NA; v_call: TRBV4-1
cdr3_nt: TGTGCCAGCAGTTACTTCGGGGGTGGGGTATCGGAGCAGTTCTTC; cdr3_aa: CASSYFGGGVSEQFF; j_call: TRBJ2-1; d_call: NA; clone_size: NA; v_call: TRBV6-5
cdr3_nt: TGTGCCAGTAATAATATAGCGGGGTTTGACGGCGATGAGCAGTTCTTC; cdr3_aa: CASNNIAGFDGDEQFF; j_call: TRBJ2-1; d_call: TRBD2; clone_size: NA; v_call: TRBV19
cdr3_nt: TGTGCCAGCAGCTTGAAGGTTGCAGGACAAAATCAGCCCCAGCATTTT; cdr3_aa: CASSLKVAGQNQPQHF; j_call: TRBJ1-5; d_call: NA; clone_size: NA; v_call: TRBV4-2
cdr3_nt: TGTGCCAGCAGCGTCTACTCCTCTCGTTCGGCCTACGAGCAGTACTTC; cdr3_aa: CASSVYSSRSAYEQYF; j_call: TRBJ2-7; d_call: NA; clone_size: once; v_call: TRBV6-6